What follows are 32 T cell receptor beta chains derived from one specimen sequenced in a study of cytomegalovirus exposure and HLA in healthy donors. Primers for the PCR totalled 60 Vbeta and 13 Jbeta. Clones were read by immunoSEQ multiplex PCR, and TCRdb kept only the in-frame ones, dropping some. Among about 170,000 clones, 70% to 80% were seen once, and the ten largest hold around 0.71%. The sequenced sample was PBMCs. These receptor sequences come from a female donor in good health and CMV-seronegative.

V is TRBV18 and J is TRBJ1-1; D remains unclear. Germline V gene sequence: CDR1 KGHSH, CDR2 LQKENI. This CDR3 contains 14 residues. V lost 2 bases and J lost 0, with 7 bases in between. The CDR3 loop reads CASSPNSMNTEAFF. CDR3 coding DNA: TGTGCCAGCTCACCAAACAGCATGAACACTGAAGCTTTCTTT.

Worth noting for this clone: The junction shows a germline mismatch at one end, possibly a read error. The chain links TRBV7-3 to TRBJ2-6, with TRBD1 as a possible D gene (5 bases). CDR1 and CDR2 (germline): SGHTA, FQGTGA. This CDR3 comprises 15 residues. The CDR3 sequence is CASSLTGAGANGLTF. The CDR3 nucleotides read TGTGCCAGCAGCTTAACAGGGGCTGGGGCCAACGGCCTGACTTTC. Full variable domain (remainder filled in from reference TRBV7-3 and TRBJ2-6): GAGVSQTPSNKVTEKGKYVELRCDPISGHTALYWYRQSLGQGPEFLIYFQGTGAADDSGLPNDRFFAVRPEGSVSTLKIQRTERGDSAVYLCASSLTGAGANGLTFGAGSRLTVL.

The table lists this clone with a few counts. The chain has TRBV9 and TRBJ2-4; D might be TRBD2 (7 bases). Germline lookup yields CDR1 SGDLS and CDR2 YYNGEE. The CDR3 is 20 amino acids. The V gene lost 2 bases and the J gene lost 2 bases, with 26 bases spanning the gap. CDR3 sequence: CASSVDTGPAASGPKNIQYF. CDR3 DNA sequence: TGTGCCAGCAGCGTTGACACAGGGCCCGCGGCTAGCGGTCCCAAAAACATTCAGTACTTC.

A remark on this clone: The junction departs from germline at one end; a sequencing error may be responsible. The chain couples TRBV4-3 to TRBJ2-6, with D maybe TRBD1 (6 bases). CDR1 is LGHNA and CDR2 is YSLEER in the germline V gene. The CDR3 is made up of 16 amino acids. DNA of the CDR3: TGCGCCAGCAGCCAAGCATGGGGGCTCGGGGCCAACGGCCTGACTTTC. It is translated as CASSQAWGLGANGLTF.

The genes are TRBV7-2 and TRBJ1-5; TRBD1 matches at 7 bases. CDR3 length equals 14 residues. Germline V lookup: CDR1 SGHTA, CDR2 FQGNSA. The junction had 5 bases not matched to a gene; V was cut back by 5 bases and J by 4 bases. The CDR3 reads CASSPTGINQPQHF. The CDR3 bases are TGTGCCAGCAGCCCGACAGGGATTAATCAGCCCCAGCATTTT.

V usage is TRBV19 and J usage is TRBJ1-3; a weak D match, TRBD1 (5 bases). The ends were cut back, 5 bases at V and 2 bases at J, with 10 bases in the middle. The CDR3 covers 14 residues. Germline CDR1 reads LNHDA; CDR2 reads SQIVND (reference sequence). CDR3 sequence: CASSRQRTGNTIYF. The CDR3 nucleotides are TGTGCCAGTAGTCGACAGAGGACTGGAAACACCATATATTTT.

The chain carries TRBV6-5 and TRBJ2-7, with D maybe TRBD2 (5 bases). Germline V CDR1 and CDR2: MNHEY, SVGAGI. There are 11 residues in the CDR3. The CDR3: CAAESVYEQYF. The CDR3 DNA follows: TGTGCAGCGGAGTCGGTTTACGAGCAGTACTTC.

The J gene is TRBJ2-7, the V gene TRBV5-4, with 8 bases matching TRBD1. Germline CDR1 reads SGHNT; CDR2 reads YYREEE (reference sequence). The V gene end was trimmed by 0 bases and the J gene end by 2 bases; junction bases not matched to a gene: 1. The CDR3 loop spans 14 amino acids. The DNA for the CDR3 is TGTGCCAGCAGCTTGGAGGGACAGGCCTACGAGCAGTACTTC. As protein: CASSLEGQAYEQYF.

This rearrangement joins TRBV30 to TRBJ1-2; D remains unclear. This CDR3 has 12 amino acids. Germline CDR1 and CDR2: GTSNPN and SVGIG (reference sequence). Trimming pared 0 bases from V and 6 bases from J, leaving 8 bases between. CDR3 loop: CAWSVGGNGYTF. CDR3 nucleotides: TGTGCCTGGAGTGTAGGAGGGAATGGCTACACCTTC.

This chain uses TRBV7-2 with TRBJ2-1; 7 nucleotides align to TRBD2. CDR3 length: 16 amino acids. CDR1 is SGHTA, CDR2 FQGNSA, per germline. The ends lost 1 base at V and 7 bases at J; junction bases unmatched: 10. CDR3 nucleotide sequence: TGTGCCAGCAGCTTAGTAGCGGCCAGCGGGAAGAATGAGCAGTTCTTC. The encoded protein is CASSLVAASGKNEQFF. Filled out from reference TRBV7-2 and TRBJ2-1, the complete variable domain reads GAGVSQSPSNKVTEKGKDVELRCDPISGHTALYWYRQSLGQGLEFLIYFQGNSAPDKSGLPSDRFSAERTGGSVSTLTIQRTQQEDSAVYLCASSLVAASGKNEQFFGPGTRLTVL.

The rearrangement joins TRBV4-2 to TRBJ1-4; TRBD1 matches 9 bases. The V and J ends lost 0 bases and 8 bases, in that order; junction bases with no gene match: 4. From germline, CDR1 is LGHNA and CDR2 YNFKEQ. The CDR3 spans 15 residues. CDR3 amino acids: CASSQEGQGYEKLFF. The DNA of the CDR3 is TGTGCCAGCAGCCAAGAAGGACAGGGGTACGAAAAACTGTTTTTT.

The CDR3 DNA follows: TGTGCCAGCAGTAGCGGGGGACCAAGCTCCTACAATGAGCAGTTCTTC. It specifies CASSSGGPSSYNEQFF. This rearrangement joins TRBV9 to TRBJ2-1; 9 bases fit TRBD2. In germline, CDR1 is SGDLS, CDR2 YYNGEE. With V trimmed by 5 bases and J by 0 bases, 6 bases remained unmatched. The length of the CDR3 is 16 residues.

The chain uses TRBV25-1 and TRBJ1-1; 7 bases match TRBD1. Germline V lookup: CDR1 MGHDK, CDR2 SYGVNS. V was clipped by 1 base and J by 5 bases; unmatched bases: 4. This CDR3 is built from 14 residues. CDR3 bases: TGTGCCAGCAGTGAATCGACAGGGAGTACTGAAGCTTTCTTT. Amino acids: CASSESTGSTEAFF. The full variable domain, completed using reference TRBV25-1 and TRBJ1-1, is EADIYQTPRYLVIGTGKKITLECSQTMGHDKMYWYQQDPGMELHLIHYSYGVNSTEKGDLSSESTVSRIRTEHFPLTLESARPSHTSQYLCASSESTGSTEAFFGQGTRLTVV.

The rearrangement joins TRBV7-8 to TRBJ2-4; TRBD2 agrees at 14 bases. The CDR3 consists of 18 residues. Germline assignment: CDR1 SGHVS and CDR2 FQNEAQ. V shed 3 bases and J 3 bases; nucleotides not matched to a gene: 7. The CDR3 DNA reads TGTGCCAGCAGCTTTAGGAGACTAGCGGGGGGGGGCAAAAACATTCAGTACTTC. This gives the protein CASSFRRLAGGGKNIQYF.

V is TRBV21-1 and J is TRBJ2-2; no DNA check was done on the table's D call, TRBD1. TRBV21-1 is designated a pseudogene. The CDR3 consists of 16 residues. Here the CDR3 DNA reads TGTGCCAGCAGCATACAAACAGGGGCCCTTCCCGGGGAGCTGTTTTTT. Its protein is CASSIQTGALPGELFF.

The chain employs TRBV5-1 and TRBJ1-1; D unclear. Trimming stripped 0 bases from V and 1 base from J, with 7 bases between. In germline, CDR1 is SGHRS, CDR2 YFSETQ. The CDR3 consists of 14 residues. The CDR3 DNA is TGCGCCAGCAGCTTGGCAGAGGCGAACACTGAAGCTTTCTTT. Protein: CASSLAEANTEAFF.

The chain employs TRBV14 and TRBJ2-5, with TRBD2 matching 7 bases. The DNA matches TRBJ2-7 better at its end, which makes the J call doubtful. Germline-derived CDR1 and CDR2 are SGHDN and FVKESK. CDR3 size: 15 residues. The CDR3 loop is CASSQDGGSSYEQYF. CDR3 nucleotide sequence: TGTGCCAGCAGCCAAGACGGGGGGAGCTCCTACGAGCAGTACTTC.

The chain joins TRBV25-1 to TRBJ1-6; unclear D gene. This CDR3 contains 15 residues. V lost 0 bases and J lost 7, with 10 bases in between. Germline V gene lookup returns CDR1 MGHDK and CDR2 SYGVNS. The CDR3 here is CASSEYGRRNSPLHF. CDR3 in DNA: TGTGCCAGCAGTGAATATGGGCGCCGGAATTCACCCCTCCACTTT.

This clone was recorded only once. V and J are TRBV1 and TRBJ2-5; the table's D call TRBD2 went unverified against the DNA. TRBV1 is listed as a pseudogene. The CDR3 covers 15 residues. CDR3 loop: CTSSQDLSGQETQYF. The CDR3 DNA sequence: TGCACCAGCAGCCAAGATCTTAGCGGACAAGAGACCCAGTACTTC.

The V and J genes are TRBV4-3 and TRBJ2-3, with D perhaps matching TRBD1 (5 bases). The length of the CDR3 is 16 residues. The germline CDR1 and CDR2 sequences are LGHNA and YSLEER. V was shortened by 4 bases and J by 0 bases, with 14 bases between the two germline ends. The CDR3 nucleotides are TGCGCCAGCAGCCGGGGCGTACCCCCAAGCACAGATACGCAGTATTTT. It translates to CASSRGVPPSTDTQYF.

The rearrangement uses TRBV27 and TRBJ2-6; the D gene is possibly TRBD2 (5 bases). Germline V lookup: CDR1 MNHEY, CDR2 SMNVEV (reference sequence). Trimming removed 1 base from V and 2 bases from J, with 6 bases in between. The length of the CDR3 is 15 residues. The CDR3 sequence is CASSLYGTGANVLTF. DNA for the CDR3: TGTGCCAGCAGTTTATACGGGACTGGGGCCAACGTCCTGACTTTC.

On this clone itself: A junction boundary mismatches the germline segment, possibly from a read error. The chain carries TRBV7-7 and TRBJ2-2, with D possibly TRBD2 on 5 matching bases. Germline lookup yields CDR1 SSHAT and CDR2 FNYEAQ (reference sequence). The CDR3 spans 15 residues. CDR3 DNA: TGTGCTAGCAGCTCGTCGGGATTCAATACCGGGGAGCTGTTTTTT. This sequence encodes CASSSSGFNTGELFF.

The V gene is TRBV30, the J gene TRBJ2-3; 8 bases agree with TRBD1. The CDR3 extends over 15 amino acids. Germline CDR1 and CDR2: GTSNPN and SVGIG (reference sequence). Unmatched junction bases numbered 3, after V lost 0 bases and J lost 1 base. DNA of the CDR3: TGTGCCTGGAGTGTGGCGACAGGGGGCACAGATACGCAGTATTTT. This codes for CAWSVATGGTDTQYF.

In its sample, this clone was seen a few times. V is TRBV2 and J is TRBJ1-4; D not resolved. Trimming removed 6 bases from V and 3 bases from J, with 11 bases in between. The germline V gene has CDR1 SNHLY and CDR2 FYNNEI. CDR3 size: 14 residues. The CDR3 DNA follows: TGTGCCAGCAGAGTGAGAGAGTCTAATGAAAAACTGTTTTTT. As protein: CASRVRESNEKLFF.

The CDR3 region is CASSDSLASDTQYF. The CDR3 bases are TGTGCCAGCAGTGATAGTCTAGCTTCAGATACGCAGTATTTT. The chain joins TRBV6-4 to TRBJ2-3; the D gene is possibly TRBD2 (5 bases). Per germline, CDR1 MRHNA and CDR2 SNTAGT. This CDR3 is 14 amino acids long. V was cut by 3 bases and J by 4 bases, with 11 bases left in between.

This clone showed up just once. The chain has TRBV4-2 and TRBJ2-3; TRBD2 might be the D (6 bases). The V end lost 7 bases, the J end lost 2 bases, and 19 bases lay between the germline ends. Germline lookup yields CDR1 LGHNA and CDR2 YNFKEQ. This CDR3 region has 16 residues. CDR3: CASTPAVGGATDTQYF. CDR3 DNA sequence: TGTGCCAGCACCCCAGCGGTCGGCGGGGCCACAGATACGCAGTATTTT.

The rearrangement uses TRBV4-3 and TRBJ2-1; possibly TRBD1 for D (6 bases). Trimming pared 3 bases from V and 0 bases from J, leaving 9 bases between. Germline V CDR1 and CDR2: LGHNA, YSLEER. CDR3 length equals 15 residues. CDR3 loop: CASSHQGSSYNEQFF. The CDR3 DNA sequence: TGCGCCAGCAGCCACCAGGGGAGCTCCTACAATGAGCAGTTCTTC.

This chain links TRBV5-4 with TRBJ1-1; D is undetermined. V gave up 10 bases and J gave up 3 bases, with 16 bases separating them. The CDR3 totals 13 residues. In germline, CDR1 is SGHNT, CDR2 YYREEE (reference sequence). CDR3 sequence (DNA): TGTGCCGAGCCCGGAGGTCTAGACACTGAAGCTTTCTTT. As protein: CAEPGGLDTEAFF.

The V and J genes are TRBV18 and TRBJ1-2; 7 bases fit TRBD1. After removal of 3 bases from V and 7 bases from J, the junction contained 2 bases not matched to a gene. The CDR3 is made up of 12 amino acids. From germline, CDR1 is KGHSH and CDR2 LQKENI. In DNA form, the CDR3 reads TGTGCCAGCTCACCTGACAGGGCTGGCTACACCTTC. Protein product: CASSPDRAGYTF.

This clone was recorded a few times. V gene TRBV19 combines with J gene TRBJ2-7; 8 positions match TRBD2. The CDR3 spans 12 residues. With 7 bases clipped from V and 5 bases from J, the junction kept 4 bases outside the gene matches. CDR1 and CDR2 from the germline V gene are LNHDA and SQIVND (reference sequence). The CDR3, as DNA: TGTGCCAGTAAGGACGGGAGGGACGAGCAGTACTTC. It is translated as CASKDGRDEQYF. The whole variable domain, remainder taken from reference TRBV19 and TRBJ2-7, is DGGITQSPKYLFRKEGQNVTLSCEQNLNHDAMYWYRQDPGQGLRLIYYSQIVNDFQKGDIAEGYSVSREKKESFPLTVTSAQKNPTAFYLCASKDGRDEQYFGPGTRLTVT.

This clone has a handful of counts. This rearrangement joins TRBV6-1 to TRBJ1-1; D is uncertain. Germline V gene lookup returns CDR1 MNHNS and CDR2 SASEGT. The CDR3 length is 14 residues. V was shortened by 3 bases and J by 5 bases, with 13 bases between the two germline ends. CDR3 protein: CASSDVRPGTEAFF. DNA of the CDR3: TGTGCCAGCAGTGACGTACGCCCCGGGACTGAAGCTTTCTTT.

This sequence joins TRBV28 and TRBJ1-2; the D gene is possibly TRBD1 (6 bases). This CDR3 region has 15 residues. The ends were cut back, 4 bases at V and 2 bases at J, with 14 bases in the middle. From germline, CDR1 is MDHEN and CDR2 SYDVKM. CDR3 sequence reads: CASSSQTGSNYGYTF. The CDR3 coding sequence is TGTGCCAGCAGTTCACAGACAGGCTCGAACTATGGCTACACCTTC.